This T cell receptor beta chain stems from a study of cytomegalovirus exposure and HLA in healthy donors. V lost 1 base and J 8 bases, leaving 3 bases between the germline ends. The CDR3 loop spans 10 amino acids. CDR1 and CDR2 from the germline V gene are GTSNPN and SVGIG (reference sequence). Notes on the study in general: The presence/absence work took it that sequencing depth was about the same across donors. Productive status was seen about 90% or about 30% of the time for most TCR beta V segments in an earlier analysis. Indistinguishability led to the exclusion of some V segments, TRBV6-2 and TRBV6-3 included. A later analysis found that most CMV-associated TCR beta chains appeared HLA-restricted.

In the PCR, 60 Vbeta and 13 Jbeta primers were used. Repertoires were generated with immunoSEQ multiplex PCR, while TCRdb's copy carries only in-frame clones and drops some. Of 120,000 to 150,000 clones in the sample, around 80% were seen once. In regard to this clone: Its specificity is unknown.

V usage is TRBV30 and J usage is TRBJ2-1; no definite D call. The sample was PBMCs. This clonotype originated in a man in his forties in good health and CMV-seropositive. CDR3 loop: CAWSDYEQFF. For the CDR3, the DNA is TGTGCCTGGAGTGACTATGAGCAGTTCTTC.